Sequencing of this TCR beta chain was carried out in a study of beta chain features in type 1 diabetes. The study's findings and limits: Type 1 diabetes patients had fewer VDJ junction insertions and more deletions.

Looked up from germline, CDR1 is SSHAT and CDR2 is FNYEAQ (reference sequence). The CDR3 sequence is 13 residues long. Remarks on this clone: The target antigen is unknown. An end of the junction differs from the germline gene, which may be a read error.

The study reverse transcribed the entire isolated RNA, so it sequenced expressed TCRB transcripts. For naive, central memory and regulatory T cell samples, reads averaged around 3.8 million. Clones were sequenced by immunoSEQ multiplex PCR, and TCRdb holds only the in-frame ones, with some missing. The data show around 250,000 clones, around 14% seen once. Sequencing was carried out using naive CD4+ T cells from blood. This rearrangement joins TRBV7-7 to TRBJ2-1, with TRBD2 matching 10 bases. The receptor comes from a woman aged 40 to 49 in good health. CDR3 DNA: TGTGCTAGCAGCAAGCGGGGGGGGAATGAGCAGTTCTTC. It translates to CASSKRGGNEQFF. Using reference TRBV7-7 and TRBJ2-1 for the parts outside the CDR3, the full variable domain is GAGVSQSPRYKVTKRGQDVTLRCDPISSHATLYWYQQALGQGPEFLTYFNYEAQPDKSGLPSDRFSAERPEGSISTLTIQRTEQRDSAMYRCASSKRGGNEQFFGPGTRLTVL.